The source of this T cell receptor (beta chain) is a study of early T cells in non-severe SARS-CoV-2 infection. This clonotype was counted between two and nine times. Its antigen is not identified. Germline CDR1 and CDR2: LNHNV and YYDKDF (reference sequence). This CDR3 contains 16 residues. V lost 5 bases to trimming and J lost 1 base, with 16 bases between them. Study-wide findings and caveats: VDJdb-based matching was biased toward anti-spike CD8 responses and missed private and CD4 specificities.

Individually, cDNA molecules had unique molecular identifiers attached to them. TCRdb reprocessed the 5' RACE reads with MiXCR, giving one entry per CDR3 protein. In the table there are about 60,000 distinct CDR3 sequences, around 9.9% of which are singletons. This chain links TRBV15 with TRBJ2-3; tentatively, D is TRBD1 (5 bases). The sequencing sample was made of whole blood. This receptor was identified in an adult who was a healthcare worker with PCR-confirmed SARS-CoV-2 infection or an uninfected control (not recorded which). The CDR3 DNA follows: TGTGCCACCAGCCCACAGGCCATTCGGGGCACAGATACGCAGTATTTT. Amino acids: CATSPQAIRGTDTQYF.